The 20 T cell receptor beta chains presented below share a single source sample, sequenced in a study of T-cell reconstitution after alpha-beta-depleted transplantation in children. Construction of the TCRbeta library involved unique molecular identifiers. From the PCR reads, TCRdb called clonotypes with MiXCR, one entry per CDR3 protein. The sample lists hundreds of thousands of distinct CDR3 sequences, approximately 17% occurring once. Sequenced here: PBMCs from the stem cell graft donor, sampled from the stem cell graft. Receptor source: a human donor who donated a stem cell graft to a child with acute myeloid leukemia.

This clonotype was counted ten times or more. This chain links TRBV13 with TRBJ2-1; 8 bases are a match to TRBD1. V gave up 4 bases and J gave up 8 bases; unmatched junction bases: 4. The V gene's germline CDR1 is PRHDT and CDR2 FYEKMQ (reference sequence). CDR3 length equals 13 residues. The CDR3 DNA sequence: TGTGCCAGCAGCTCAGACAGGGGAGATGAGCAGTTCTTC. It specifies CASSSDRGDEQFF.

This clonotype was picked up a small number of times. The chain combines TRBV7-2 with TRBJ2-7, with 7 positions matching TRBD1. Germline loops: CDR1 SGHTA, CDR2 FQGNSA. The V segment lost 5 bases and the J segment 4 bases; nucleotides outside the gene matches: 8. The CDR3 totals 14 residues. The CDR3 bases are TGTGCCAGCAGCCATAGGACAGGAGGTTACGAGCAGTACTTC. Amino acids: CASSHRTGGYEQYF.

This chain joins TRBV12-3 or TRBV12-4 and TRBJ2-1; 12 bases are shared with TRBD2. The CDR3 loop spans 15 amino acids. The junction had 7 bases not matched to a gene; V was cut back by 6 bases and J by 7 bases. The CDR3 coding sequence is TGTGCCAGCAGGGCCGGACTAGCGGGGTTAAATGAGCAGTTCTTC. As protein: CASRAGLAGLNEQFF.

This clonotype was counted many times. Here the CDR3 DNA reads TGCAGTGCTAGAGATCGGCGACAGGGCGGTTCGGGCGAGCAGTACTTC. It is translated as CSARDRRQGGSGEQYF. V usage is TRBV20-1 and J usage is TRBJ2-7; TRBD1 matches at 7 bases. CDR1 DFQATT and CDR2 SNEGSKA come from the germline V gene (reference sequence). The CDR3 sequence is 16 residues long. J lost 6 bases, V lost 0 bases, and 14 bases had no gene match.

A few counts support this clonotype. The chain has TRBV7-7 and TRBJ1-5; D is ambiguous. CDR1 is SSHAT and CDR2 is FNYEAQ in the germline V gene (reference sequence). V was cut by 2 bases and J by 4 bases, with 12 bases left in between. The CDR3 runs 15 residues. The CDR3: CASSLRVPDNQPQHF. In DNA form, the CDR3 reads TGTGCCAGCAGCTTACGAGTCCCCGATAATCAGCCCCAGCATTTT.

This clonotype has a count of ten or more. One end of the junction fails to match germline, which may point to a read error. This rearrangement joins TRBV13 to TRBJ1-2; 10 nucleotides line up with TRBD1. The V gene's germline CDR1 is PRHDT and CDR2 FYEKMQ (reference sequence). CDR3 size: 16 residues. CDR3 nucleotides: TGTGCCAGCAGCCTAGGGACAGGGGCCCCTAACTATGGCTACACCTTC. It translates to CASSLGTGAPNYGYTF. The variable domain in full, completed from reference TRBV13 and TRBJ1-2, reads AAGVIQSPRHLIKEKRETATLKCYPIPRHDTVYWYQQGPGQDPQFLISFYEKMQSDKGSIPDRFSAQQFSDYHSELNMSSLELGDSALYFCASSLGTGAPNYGYTFGSGTRLTVV.

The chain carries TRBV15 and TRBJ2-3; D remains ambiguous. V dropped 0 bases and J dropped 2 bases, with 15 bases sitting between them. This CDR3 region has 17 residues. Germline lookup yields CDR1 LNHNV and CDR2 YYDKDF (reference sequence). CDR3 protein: CATSRDGTAAFTDTQYF. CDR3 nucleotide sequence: TGTGCCACCAGCAGAGATGGCACCGCCGCTTTCACAGATACGCAGTATTTT.

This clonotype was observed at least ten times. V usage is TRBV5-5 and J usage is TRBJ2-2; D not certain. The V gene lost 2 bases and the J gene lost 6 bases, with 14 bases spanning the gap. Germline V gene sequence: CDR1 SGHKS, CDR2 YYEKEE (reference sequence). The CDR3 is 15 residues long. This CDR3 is CASSFYPLAAGELFF. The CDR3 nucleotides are TGTGCCAGCAGCTTCTACCCGCTTGCAGCCGGGGAGCTGTTTTTT.

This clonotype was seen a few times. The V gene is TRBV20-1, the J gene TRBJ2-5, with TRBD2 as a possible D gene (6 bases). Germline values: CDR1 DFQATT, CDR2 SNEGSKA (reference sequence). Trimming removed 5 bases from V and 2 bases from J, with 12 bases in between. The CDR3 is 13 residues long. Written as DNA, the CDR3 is TGCAGTGCTGGGCCCGGGGGTCAAGAGACCCAGTACTTC. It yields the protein CSAGPGGQETQYF.

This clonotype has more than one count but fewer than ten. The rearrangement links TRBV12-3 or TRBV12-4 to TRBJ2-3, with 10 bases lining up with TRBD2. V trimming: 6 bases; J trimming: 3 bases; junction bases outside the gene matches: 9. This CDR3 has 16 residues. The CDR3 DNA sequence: TGTGCCAGCAGCCCCTACACTAGCGGGGAAACAGATACGCAGTATTTT. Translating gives CASSPYTSGETDTQYF.

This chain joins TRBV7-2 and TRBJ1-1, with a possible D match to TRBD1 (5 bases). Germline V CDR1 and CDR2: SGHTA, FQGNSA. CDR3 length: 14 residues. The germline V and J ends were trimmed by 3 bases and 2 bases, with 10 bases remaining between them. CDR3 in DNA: TGTGCCAGCAGCTTTTGGGACCGAAACACTGAAGCTTTCTTT. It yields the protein CASSFWDRNTEAFF.

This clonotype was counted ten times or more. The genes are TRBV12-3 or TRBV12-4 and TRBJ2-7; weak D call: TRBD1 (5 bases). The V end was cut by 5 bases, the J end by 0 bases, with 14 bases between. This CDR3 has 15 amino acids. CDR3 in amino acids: CASSRDSLSSYEQYF. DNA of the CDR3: TGTGCCAGCAGTCGTGACAGCCTCAGCTCCTACGAGCAGTACTTC.

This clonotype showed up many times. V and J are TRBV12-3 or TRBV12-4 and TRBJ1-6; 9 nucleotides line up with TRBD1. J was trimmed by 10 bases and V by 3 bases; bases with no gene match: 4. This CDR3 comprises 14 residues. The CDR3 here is CASSLRQGESPLHF. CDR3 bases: TGTGCCAGCAGTTTGAGACAGGGGGAATCACCCCTCCACTTT.

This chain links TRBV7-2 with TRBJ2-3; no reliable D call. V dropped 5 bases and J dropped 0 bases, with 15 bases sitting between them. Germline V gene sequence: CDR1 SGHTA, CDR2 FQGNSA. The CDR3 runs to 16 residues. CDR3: CASSPTLGLSTDTQYF. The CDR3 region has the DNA TGTGCCAGCAGCCCAACCCTGGGCCTCAGCACAGATACGCAGTATTTT. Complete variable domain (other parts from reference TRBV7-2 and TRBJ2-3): GAGVSQSPSNKVTEKGKDVELRCDPISGHTALYWYRQSLGQGLEFLIYFQGNSAPDKSGLPSDRFSAERTGGSVSTLTIQRTQQEDSAVYLCASSPTLGLSTDTQYFGPGTRLTVL.

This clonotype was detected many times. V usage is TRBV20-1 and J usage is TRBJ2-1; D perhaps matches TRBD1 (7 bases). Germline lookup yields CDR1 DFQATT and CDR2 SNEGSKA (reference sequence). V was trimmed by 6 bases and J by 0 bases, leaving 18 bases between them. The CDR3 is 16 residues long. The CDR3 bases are TGCAGTGCAGGGGGCGGGAACCGACACTCCTACAATGAGCAGTTCTTC. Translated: CSAGGGNRHSYNEQFF.

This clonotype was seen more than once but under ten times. This CDR3 is CASSRAILAAYNEQFF. The CDR3 DNA is TGTGCCAGCAGCCGTGCTATCTTAGCGGCTTACAATGAGCAGTTCTTC. The chain links TRBV7-3 to TRBJ2-1; D is possibly TRBD2 (6 bases). V lost 5 bases to trimming and J lost 4 bases, with 18 bases between them. The CDR3 consists of 16 residues. From germline, CDR1 is SGHTA and CDR2 FQGTGA.

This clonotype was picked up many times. The CDR3 nucleotides read TGCAGTGCTAACTTGGGGGGGGCCCCAGATACGCAGTATTTT. Translating gives CSANLGGAPDTQYF. This sequence joins TRBV20-1 and TRBJ2-3, with D maybe TRBD2 (7 bases). The CDR3 spans 14 residues. Trimming removed 4 bases at V and 4 bases at J, with 15 bases between. Germline V gives CDR1 DFQATT, CDR2 SNEGSKA (reference sequence).

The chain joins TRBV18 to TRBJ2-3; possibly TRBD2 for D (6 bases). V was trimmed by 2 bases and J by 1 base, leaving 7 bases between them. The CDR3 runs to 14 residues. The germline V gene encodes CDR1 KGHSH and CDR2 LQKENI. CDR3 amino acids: CASSPTGGTDTQYF. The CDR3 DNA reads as TGTGCCAGCTCACCAACGGGGGGCACAGATACGCAGTATTTT.

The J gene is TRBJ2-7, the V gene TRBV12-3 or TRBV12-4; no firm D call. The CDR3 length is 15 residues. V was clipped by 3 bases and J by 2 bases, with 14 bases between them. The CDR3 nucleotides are TGTGCCAGCAGTTTTCGCCCAGGACCAGCCTACGAGCAGTACTTC. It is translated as CASSFRPGPAYEQYF.

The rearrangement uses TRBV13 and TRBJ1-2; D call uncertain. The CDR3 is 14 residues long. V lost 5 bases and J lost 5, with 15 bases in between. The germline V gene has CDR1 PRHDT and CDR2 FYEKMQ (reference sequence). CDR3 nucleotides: TGTGCCAGCAGCCCGACCCGGTCGTGGTATGGCTACACCTTC. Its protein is CASSPTRSWYGYTF.